This record concerns one TCR beta chain sequence. What this receptor recognizes is not known. Per-base quality was not reported, and no clone a single base away is much larger than it. Counted from cysteine to phenylalanine, this CDR3 has 15 amino acids. Just the 45-base CDR3 DNA is kept, in frame starting at base 1. The germline V gene specifies SGHDT as CDR1 and YYEEEE as CDR2. For this chain, trimming is 3 bases at the V end and 0 bases at the J end, and the number of junction bases without a gene match is 4. Patients with autoimmune disease history or receiving systemic immunosuppression were excluded from the trial. Peripheral blood for TCR sequencing was collected from all dose cohorts at baseline, on cycle 4 day 1, and on cycle 7 day 1. Samples were obtained from an open-label, multicenter, first-in-human phase I dose-escalation trial of ivuxolimab. Adults with locally advanced or metastatic head and neck squamous cell, hepatocellular, melanoma or renal cell carcinoma were enrolled in the trial. Before TCR sequencing, CD4+ and CD8+ T cells were separately sorted from peripheral blood.

Genomic DNA was extracted from sorted cells for sequencing of the TCRbeta CDR3 region. TCRbeta CDR3 regions were sequenced using the immunoSEQ Assay. Held by TCRdb, this immuneACCESS table contains in-frame sequences only and omits some clones. Under half of the omission traces to an unresolved V gene where checked; the cause of the rest is unknown. The sample table records tens of thousands of clones; 94% of these occur just once. Jointly, the top ten make up roughly 21% of the sample. The entry originates in a study of OX40 agonist ivuxolimab in advanced cancers. Notes on the research overall: Ivuxolimab, which targeted the costimulatory receptor OX40 (CD134), was an agonistic, fully human IgG2 monoclonal antibody. A male proportion of roughly 80% and a mean age of 60 years, ranging from 23 to 79, were recorded for the dose-escalation cohort. The point of sequencing TCRbeta in the periphery was to test whether ivuxolimab changed TCR sequence diversity and drove clonal T-cell expansion. Partial responses occurred in three dose-escalation patients: two with cutaneous melanoma and one with hepatocellular carcinoma. Intravenous ivuxolimab was administered to patients every 2 weeks at six dose levels: 0.01, 0.1, 0.3, 1.5, 3 and 10 mg/kg. The monotherapy dose-escalation portion (N ≈ 55 patients) of the phase I ivuxolimab trial is reported in the paper. Among the 50 to 55 dose-escalation patients, around 20 had hepatocellular carcinoma, 15 or so melanoma, 9 renal cell carcinoma and 9 head and neck cancer. Patients were allowed to have had prior anti-PD-1, anti-PD-L1 or anti-CTLA-4 therapy, and around 41% of the dose-escalation patients had previously received checkpoint inhibitors. Overall study outcomes, separate from this receptor: The antigen specificity of the peripheral T cells that underwent clonal expansion was not determined. Low levels of normalized T-cell clonal expansion were also seen in some patients who did not respond. In the 0.1-3.0 mg/kg groups, partial responders were among the patients with the lowest normalized peripheral clonal expansion, particularly in CD8+ T cells. After ivuxolimab, CD8+ T cells had more expanded clones than CD4+ T cells on average. At doses from 0.1 to 3.0 mg/kg, clonal expansion was seen in both CD4+ and CD8+ blood T cells between baseline and week 6.

The source is an adult with an advanced solid tumor such as melanoma, head and neck, liver or kidney cancer. The receptor chain draws on TRBV5-6 and TRBJ1-1; 8 central nucleotides agree with TRBD1. The sample in question was CD4+ or CD8+ T cells sorted from blood, obtained in a trial of the OX40 agonist ivuxolimab. The bases are TGTGCCAGCAGCTGGACGACAGGGGTGAACACTGAAGCTTTCTTT. It translates to CASSWTTGVNTEAFF.